Following are 32 T cell receptor beta chains from one sample sequenced in a study of shared clonotypes between healthy human individuals. Naive-designated CD8 cells lacked CD45RO, were positively enriched for CCR7, and omitted terminally differentiated effector memory CD45RA+ cells. The table came from immunoSEQ multiplex PCR; TCRdb's copy has only in-frame clones and leaves some out. The profile shows 450,000 to 700,000 clones, around 95% of them singletons. Material: naive CD8+ T cells sorted from blood. These receptors came from a woman aged 25 to 45 in good health.

The chain employs TRBV13 and TRBJ1-2; 11 bases match TRBD1. V trimming: 4 bases; J trimming: 4 bases; junction bases outside the gene matches: 2. Germline CDR1 is PRHDT and CDR2 is FYEKMQ (reference sequence). This CDR3 is 14 amino acids long. The CDR3 loop reads CASSSGQGVYGYTF. CDR3 DNA sequence: TGTGCCAGCAGCTCGGGACAGGGGGTCTATGGCTACACCTTC.

The CDR3 protein is CASSPEGSGNTIYF. CDR3 coding DNA: TGTGCCAGCAGTCCCGAAGGCTCTGGAAACACCATATATTTT. The chain combines TRBV27 with TRBJ1-3, with no clear D. The CDR3 length is 14 residues. Trimming shortened V by 5 bases and J by 0 bases, and 8 bases separated the two germline ends. CDR1 is MNHEY, CDR2 SMNVEV, per germline (reference sequence).

The J gene is TRBJ2-7, the V gene TRBV6-5, with D possibly TRBD2 on 6 matching bases. Germline CDR1 and CDR2: MNHEY and SVGAGI. V shed 0 bases and J shed 2 bases, with 14 bases lying between them. This CDR3 contains 16 residues. The CDR3 loop reads CASSYSTGLTTYEQYF. CDR3 in DNA: TGTGCCAGCAGTTACTCGACGGGACTCACAACCTACGAGCAGTACTTC.

The V gene is TRBV7-8, the J gene TRBJ1-4; 11 bases are a match to TRBD1. The V gene end was trimmed by 5 bases and the J gene end by 8 bases; junction bases not matched to a gene: 13. Germline CDR1 SGHVS, CDR2 FQNEAQ. CDR3 length: 17 residues. Written as DNA, the CDR3 is TGTGCCAGCAGCCCAAGGGGGCGGGGACAGGGGGGCGAAAAACTGTTTTTT. It is translated as CASSPRGRGQGGEKLFF.

The genes are TRBV4-1 and TRBJ2-3, with 13 bases fitting TRBD2. From germline, CDR1 is MGHRA and CDR2 YSYEKL. With 0 bases clipped from V and 1 base from J, the junction kept 13 bases outside the gene matches. This CDR3 spans 21 amino acids. In nucleotides, the CDR3 is TGCGCCAGCAGCCAAGATCTCGGACTAGCGGGAGAAAGAGGGGGCACAGATACGCAGTATTTT. It codes for CASSQDLGLAGERGGTDTQYF.

The V call is TRBV4-1, the J call TRBJ2-7, with 13 bases identical to TRBD2. Germline V lookup: CDR1 MGHRA, CDR2 YSYEKL. The CDR3 spans 14 residues. V gave up 4 bases and J gave up 5 bases; unmatched junction bases: 2. CDR3 protein: CASSRGLAGNEQYF. Written as DNA, the CDR3 is TGCGCCAGCAGCCGGGGACTAGCGGGGAACGAGCAGTACTTC.

This chain connects TRBV20-1 to TRBJ2-5; D perhaps matches TRBD1 (5 bases). The last part of the DNA fits TRBJ2-7 better; the J call may be wrong. The CDR3 spans 11 residues. The germline CDR1 and CDR2 sequences are DFQATT and SNEGSKA (reference sequence). DNA of the CDR3: TGCAGTGCTTCGGACAATTACGAGCAGTACTTC. This gives the protein CSASDNYEQYF.

The V gene is TRBV11-2, the J gene TRBJ2-1, with TRBD2 identical over 11 bases. After removal of 7 bases from V and 5 bases from J, the junction contained 10 bases not matched to a gene. The CDR3 spans 16 residues. Germline lookup yields CDR1 SGHAT and CDR2 FQNNGV. Here the CDR3 reads CASTPIAGGPNNEQFF. The CDR3, as DNA: TGTGCCAGCACCCCCATAGCGGGAGGGCCTAACAATGAGCAGTTCTTC.

J is TRBJ2-7 and V is TRBV5-4; 9 bases are a match to TRBD2. V lost 4 bases and J lost 2; bases outside the gene matches: 4. Germline CDR1 SGHNT, CDR2 YYREEE (reference sequence). CDR3 length: 14 residues. The CDR3 region is CASSGTSRTYEQYF. In DNA, the CDR3 is TGTGCCAGCAGCGGGACTAGCAGAACCTACGAGCAGTACTTC.

V and J are TRBV30 and TRBJ2-2; no reliable D call. Germline V gene data show CDR1 as GTSNPN and CDR2 as SVGIG (reference sequence). The CDR3 is 15 residues long. Trimming left V 1 base short and J 1 base short, with 10 bases between. The CDR3 sequence is CAWSDLNRNTGELFF. The CDR3 DNA follows: TGTGCCTGGAGTGACCTCAACCGGAACACCGGGGAGCTGTTTTTT.

The chain employs TRBV6-5 and TRBJ1-1, with D unresolved. The V gene lost 0 bases and the J gene lost 8 bases, with 13 bases spanning the gap. Germline CDR1 reads MNHEY; CDR2 reads SVGAGI. The CDR3 loop spans 14 amino acids. The chain's CDR3 is CASSYSTLKLEAFF. The CDR3 DNA follows: TGTGCCAGCAGTTACTCGACCCTCAAGCTCGAAGCTTTCTTT.

The chain recombines TRBV29-1 with TRBJ2-1, with 7 bases fitting TRBD1. J lost 0 bases, V lost 7 bases, and 3 bases had no gene match. The CDR3 spans 13 residues. From germline, CDR1 is SQVTM and CDR2 ANQGSEA. CDR3 loop: CSAAGGSYNEQFF. The CDR3 DNA reads as TGCAGCGCTGCAGGGGGCTCCTACAATGAGCAGTTCTTC.

This clone has only one observation. CDR3 protein: CASSEGAGRETQYF. For the CDR3, the DNA is TGTGCCAGCAGTGAAGGGGCAGGGCGGGAGACCCAGTACTTC. This chain connects TRBV25-1 to TRBJ2-5, with D maybe TRBD1 (5 bases). Germline values: CDR1 MGHDK, CDR2 SYGVNS. V dropped 2 bases and J dropped 5 bases, with 12 bases sitting between them. CDR3 size: 14 residues.

J is TRBJ2-5 and V is TRBV7-9; D ambiguous. V lost 5 bases and J 5 bases, leaving 15 bases between the germline ends. CDR1 SEHNR and CDR2 FQNEAQ come from the germline V gene (reference sequence). The CDR3 spans 14 residues. In nucleotides, the CDR3 is TGTGCCAGCAGCCCAGCATCGGTCCGGGAGACCCAGTACTTC. This gives the protein CASSPASVRETQYF. Variable domain in full (rest from reference TRBV7-9 and TRBJ2-5): DTGVSQNPRHKITKRGQNVTFRCDPISEHNRLYWYRQTLGQGPEFLTYFQNEAQLEKSRLLSDRFSAERPKGSFSTLEIQRTEQGDSAMYLCASSPASVRETQYFGPGTRLLVL.

The rearrangement joins TRBV9 to TRBJ1-1; D remains unclear. CDR3 length: 13 residues. Germline loops: CDR1 SGDLS, CDR2 YYNGEE. Trimming removed 0 bases from V and 0 bases from J, with 3 bases in between. The CDR3 loop reads CASSVALNTEAFF. The CDR3 coding sequence is TGTGCCAGCAGCGTAGCGCTGAACACTGAAGCTTTCTTT.

V and J are TRBV6-4 and TRBJ1-2; a possible D gene is TRBD1 (5 bases). The length of the CDR3 is 18 residues. The V end lost 3 bases, the J end lost 1 base, and 21 bases lay between the germline ends. Germline lookup yields CDR1 MRHNA and CDR2 SNTAGT. Here the CDR3 reads CASSDRSSGGAINYGYTF. The CDR3 nucleotides are TGTGCCAGCAGTGATCGTTCTTCGGGAGGGGCGATTAACTATGGCTACACCTTC.

The CDR3 region is CASRSTGRTEAFF. Here the CDR3 DNA reads TGTGCCAGCAGGAGCACCGGACGGACTGAAGCTTTCTTT. The chain couples TRBV2 to TRBJ1-1; D is unresolved. This CDR3 is built from 13 residues. The germline V gene encodes CDR1 SNHLY and CDR2 FYNNEI. Trimming took off 6 bases at V and 5 bases at J, with 13 bases between the two ends.

The CDR3 reads CASSQAGLIQYF. The CDR3 DNA follows: TGTGCCAGCAGCCAAGCGGGCCTCATTCAGTACTTC. V gene TRBV14 combines with J gene TRBJ2-4; D call uncertain. The CDR3 consists of 12 residues. CDR1 is SGHDN, CDR2 FVKESK, per germline. The V and J ends lost 1 base and 9 bases respectively, with 7 bases between them.

About this clone: This sample also contains other DNA sequences that code for the same CDR3. The chain combines TRBV27 with TRBJ2-7; the D gene is possibly TRBD2 (6 bases). There are 13 residues in the CDR3. The V gene's germline CDR1 is MNHEY and CDR2 SMNVEV (reference sequence). The V gene lost 4 bases and the J gene lost 2 bases, with 9 bases spanning the gap. The CDR3 protein is CASSSGVAYEQYF. For the CDR3, the DNA is TGTGCCAGCAGTTCGGGAGTAGCCTACGAGCAGTACTTC.

The chain carries TRBV5-4 and TRBJ2-7, with 7 nucleotides matching TRBD1. The V segment lost 4 bases and the J segment 4 bases; nucleotides outside the gene matches: 11. The V gene's germline CDR1 is SGHNT and CDR2 YYREEE (reference sequence). The CDR3 is 15 residues long. In DNA form, the CDR3 reads TGTGCCAGCAGCCAAGACAGGGATCGAGTTTACGAGCAGTACTTC. Protein sequence: CASSQDRDRVYEQYF.

The CDR3 DNA is TGCGCCAGCAGCCATCTGGGGGGCGCCGAGCAGTACTTC. Amino acids: CASSHLGGAEQYF. The V and J genes are TRBV4-1 and TRBJ2-7; D could derive from TRBD1 or TRBD2 (6 bases each). The length of the CDR3 is 13 residues. Germline V gene data show CDR1 as MGHRA and CDR2 as YSYEKL. Trimming removed 3 bases at V and 6 bases at J, with 12 bases between.

The chain is built from TRBV2 and TRBJ2-7; D call uncertain. V dropped 3 bases and J dropped 2 bases, with 8 bases sitting between them. The V gene's germline CDR1 is SNHLY and CDR2 FYNNEI. The CDR3 loop spans 13 amino acids. The CDR3 spells CASSDHLTYEQYF. CDR3 nucleotides: TGTGCCAGCAGTGATCACCTCACCTACGAGCAGTACTTC.

V gene TRBV5-4 combines with J gene TRBJ1-1, with D possibly matching TRBD1 (6 bases). The CDR3 is 11 residues long. The V gene's germline CDR1 is SGHNT and CDR2 YYREEE (reference sequence). Trimming removed 9 bases from V and 5 bases from J, with 11 bases in between. The CDR3 region has the DNA TGTGCCACCGTTACAGGGACTGAAGCTTTCTTT. This translates into CATVTGTEAFF.

This clone was seen only once. The V call is TRBV5-4, the J call TRBJ2-5; D may be TRBD1 (5 bases). Germline V gene data show CDR1 as SGHNT and CDR2 as YYREEE (reference sequence). The CDR3 contains 15 residues. Trimming cost V 1 base and J 4 bases, with 14 bases left between them. CDR3 region: CASSLLPGQGETQYF. CDR3 sequence (DNA): TGTGCCAGCAGCTTGCTTCCGGGCCAGGGAGAGACCCAGTACTTC.

The rearrangement joins TRBV4-1 to TRBJ2-6; D is possibly TRBD1 or TRBD2 (5 bases each). The CDR3 consists of 14 residues. The germline V gene has CDR1 MGHRA and CDR2 YSYEKL. Trimming left V 4 bases short and J 4 bases short, with 8 bases between. The CDR3 is CASSPGAGANVLTF. CDR3 coding DNA: TGCGCCAGCAGCCCCGGGGCCGGGGCCAACGTCCTGACTTTC.

The V gene is TRBV7-9, the J gene TRBJ2-1, with 12 bases aligning to TRBD2. Germline CDR1 reads SEHNR; CDR2 reads FQNEAQ (reference sequence). Unmatched junction bases numbered 4, after V lost 5 bases and J lost 5 bases. The CDR3 has 15 amino acids. As DNA, the CDR3 is TGTGCCAGCAGCGCCACTAGCGGGAGGAACAATGAGCAGTTCTTC. Its protein product is CASSATSGRNNEQFF.

This sequence joins TRBV23-1 and TRBJ2-7; D ambiguous. TRBV23-1 counts as an open reading frame of uncertain function. V lost 0 bases and J 0 bases, leaving 18 bases between the germline ends. The CDR3 extends over 18 amino acids. The CDR3 protein is CASSQSEKGPLYSYEQYF. Here the CDR3 DNA reads TGCGCCAGCAGTCAATCGGAGAAGGGCCCTCTTTACTCCTACGAGCAGTACTTC.

V and J are TRBV6-1 and TRBJ2-1, with TRBD2 matching 13 bases. Germline V gene data show CDR1 as MNHNS and CDR2 as SASEGT. V dropped 1 base and J dropped 5; count of bases not matched to a gene: 2. CDR3 length: 16 residues. The CDR3 loop is CASSEGLAGGHNEQFF. Here the CDR3 DNA reads TGTGCCAGCAGTGAAGGACTAGCGGGAGGACACAATGAGCAGTTCTTC.

The chain combines TRBV7-9 with TRBJ1-1; D gene ambiguous. Germline V gene sequence: CDR1 SEHNR, CDR2 FQNEAQ (reference sequence). V lost 5 bases and J lost 7, with 14 bases in between. The CDR3 is made up of 13 amino acids. The CDR3 region has the DNA TGTGCCAGCAGCACAAGTGCGGACTATGAAGCTTTCTTT. It specifies CASSTSADYEAFF.

The table lists this clone with a count of one. The sample contains more than one DNA sequence encoding this CDR3. The chain is built from TRBV28 and TRBJ2-2; no firm D call. Looked up from germline, CDR1 is MDHEN and CDR2 is SYDVKM. Between the trimmed V and J ends, which lost 2 bases and 2 bases, there was a span of 3 bases. The CDR3 contains 13 residues. For the CDR3, the DNA is TGTGCCAGCAGTTTAGTCAACACCGGGGAGCTGTTTTTT. Translation: CASSLVNTGELFF.

This clone was observed a few times. The chain links TRBV4-1 to TRBJ1-5; D call uncertain. Germline V gene sequence: CDR1 MGHRA, CDR2 YSYEKL. The CDR3 covers 15 residues. Trimming took 2 bases from V and 0 from J, leaving 8 bases between them. CDR3 protein: CASSQSRDSNQPQHF. In nucleotides, the CDR3 is TGCGCCAGCAGCCAATCCCGGGATAGCAATCAGCCCCAGCATTTT.

The chain has TRBV9 and TRBJ2-2; D uncertain. Trimming took 0 bases from V and 1 from J, leaving 7 bases between them. The CDR3 is made up of 15 amino acids. Germline CDR1 is SGDLS and CDR2 is YYNGEE. The DNA of the CDR3 is TGTGCCAGCAGCGTAGAGGTGGGGAACACCGGGGAGCTGTTTTTT. It encodes CASSVEVGNTGELFF.